A single sample is the source of the 21 T cell receptor beta chains below, sequenced in a study of blood T cell repertoires in COVID-19. Clones were read by immunoSEQ multiplex PCR, and TCRdb kept only the in-frame ones, dropping some. The sample includes 120,000 to 150,000 clones, around four fifths of them seen just once. The specimen sequenced was peripheral blood. These receptor sequences come from a woman aged 40 to 49 with active or convalescent COVID-19.

The J gene is TRBJ1-1, the V gene TRBV7-2, with D perhaps matching TRBD1 (6 bases). V was clipped by 2 bases and J by 4 bases, with 26 bases between them. There are 19 residues in the CDR3. The germline CDR1 and CDR2 sequences are SGHTA and FQGNSA. The CDR3 sequence: CASSLMARPLQGGGTEAFF. The DNA for the CDR3 is TGTGCCAGCAGCTTAATGGCAAGGCCGTTACAGGGTGGGGGCACTGAAGCTTTCTTT.

CDR3 protein: CASSKADWKETGETQYF. CDR3 DNA sequence: TGTGCCAGCAGCAAAGCTGATTGGAAGGAGACGGGAGAGACCCAGTACTTC. The J gene is TRBJ2-5, the V gene TRBV21-1; no check of the table's D call, TRBD2, against the DNA was made. TRBV21-1 is tagged as a pseudogene. This CDR3 is built from 17 residues.

The chain recombines TRBV9 with TRBJ2-3; possible D gene TRBD2, 5 bases. CDR3 length equals 14 residues. The V gene lost 7 bases and the J gene lost 4 bases, with 16 bases spanning the gap. Germline assignment: CDR1 SGDLS and CDR2 YYNGEE. The CDR3 reads CASSPGGGPDTQYF. Written as DNA, the CDR3 is TGTGCCAGCTCCCCCGGAGGCGGGCCAGATACGCAGTATTTT.

The chain uses TRBV6-1 and TRBJ2-7; D remains ambiguous. This CDR3 has 11 amino acids. In germline, CDR1 is MNHNS, CDR2 SASEGT. The ends were cut back, 3 bases at V and 7 bases at J, with 7 bases in the middle. The CDR3 is CASSDSAEQYF. The CDR3 nucleotides read TGTGCCAGCAGTGATAGTGCGGAGCAGTACTTC.

The chain uses TRBV19 and TRBJ1-3; D gene uncertain. Trimming shortened V by 3 bases and J by 2 bases, and 17 bases separated the two germline ends. CDR3 length equals 17 residues. The V gene's germline CDR1 is LNHDA and CDR2 SQIVND (reference sequence). The CDR3 bases are TGTGCCAGTAGTATCTACTTTCGAGCGTTAGCTGGAAACACCATATATTTT. It specifies CASSIYFRALAGNTIYF.

This clone was seen a few times. The V gene is TRBV6-6, the J gene TRBJ1-2, with a tentative D call TRBD1 (6 bases). V lost 5 bases, J lost 0 bases, and 19 bases lay in between. The germline V gene encodes CDR1 MNHNY and CDR2 SVGAGI (reference sequence). CDR3 size: 17 residues. CDR3 in amino acids: CASSHLTGHRANYGYTF. CDR3 bases: TGTGCCAGCAGTCATCTCACAGGGCATAGAGCTAACTATGGCTACACCTTC.

The V and J genes are TRBV7-2 and TRBJ2-3; tentative D call: TRBD1 (6 bases). Looked up from germline, CDR1 is SGHTA and CDR2 is FQGNSA. This CDR3 is built from 12 residues. Trimming took 0 bases from V and 9 from J, leaving 7 bases between them. CDR3 loop: CASSLATGTQYF. DNA for the CDR3: TGTGCCAGCAGCTTAGCCACAGGGACGCAGTATTTT.

The V and J genes are TRBV9 and TRBJ2-7; D uncertain. V lost 4 bases, J lost 1 base, and 9 bases lay in between. This CDR3 spans 13 amino acids. Germline CDR1 SGDLS, CDR2 YYNGEE. The CDR3 sequence is CASSTSTSYEQYF. Written as DNA, the CDR3 is TGTGCCAGCAGCACATCGACATCCTACGAGCAGTACTTC.

This clone was recorded a few times. CDR3 loop: CATSDSGRGQGDTQYF. The CDR3 nucleotides read TGTGCCACCAGTGATTCAGGCAGGGGGCAGGGAGATACGCAGTATTTT. The chain couples TRBV24-1 to TRBJ2-3; 8 bases are shared with TRBD1. Unmatched junction bases numbered 8, after V lost 2 bases and J lost 5 bases. CDR1 KGHDR and CDR2 SFDVKD come from the germline V gene. The length of the CDR3 is 16 residues.

This rearrangement joins TRBV2 to TRBJ2-5; 10 bases line up with TRBD1. Germline V gives CDR1 SNHLY, CDR2 FYNNEI. The ends lost 8 bases at V and 5 bases at J; junction bases unmatched: 32. The CDR3 covers 22 residues. The CDR3 region is CASDLGTGVVASGPGGAETQYF. Written as DNA, the CDR3 is TGTGCCAGCGACCTAGGGACAGGGGTGGTGGCTAGCGGGCCCGGGGGAGCGGAGACCCAGTACTTC.

The chain recombines TRBV24-1 with TRBJ1-5; unclear D gene. The germline gives CDR1 KGHDR, CDR2 SFDVKD. V lost 4 bases and J 7 bases, leaving 4 bases between the germline ends. This CDR3 has 11 amino acids. The CDR3 here is CATSELQPQHF. In nucleotides, the CDR3 is TGTGCCACCAGTGAACTCCAGCCCCAGCATTTT.

The rearrangement joins TRBV19 to TRBJ1-3; unclear D gene. CDR1 and CDR2 (germline): LNHDA, SQIVND (reference sequence). The V and J ends lost 1 base and 0 bases respectively, with 4 bases between them. The CDR3 length is 14 residues. CDR3 bases: TGTGCCAGTAGTATAGCCCGCTCTGGAAACACCATATATTTT. This codes for CASSIARSGNTIYF.

With regard to this clone: The same CDR3 can be traced to other DNA sequences in this sample. The J gene is TRBJ2-7, the V gene TRBV7-2; maybe TRBD2 (5 bases). Trimming shortened V by 1 base and J by 4 bases, and 8 bases separated the two germline ends. This CDR3 contains 13 residues. CDR1 is SGHTA and CDR2 is FQGNSA in the germline V gene. CDR3 nucleotide sequence: TGTGCCAGCAGCTTAGGCGGAGGATACGAGCAGTACTTC. It codes for CASSLGGGYEQYF.

The chain employs TRBV6-5 and TRBJ2-1; 10 nucleotides match TRBD1. V trimming: 4 bases; J trimming: 7 bases; junction bases outside the gene matches: 4. There are 14 residues in the CDR3. Germline V gene lookup returns CDR1 MNHEY and CDR2 SVGAGI. The DNA for the CDR3 is TGTGCCAGCAGTTCCGGGACAGGGGTAAATGAGCAGTTCTTC. Amino acid sequence: CASSSGTGVNEQFF.

The CDR3 DNA sequence: TGTGCCACCACCGGCGCGGGTACCACAGATACGCAGTATTTT. Translation: CATTGAGTTDTQYF. The rearrangement joins TRBV24-1 to TRBJ2-3; perhaps TRBD2 as D (5 bases). CDR3 size: 14 residues. The germline V gene encodes CDR1 KGHDR and CDR2 SFDVKD. The germline V and J ends were trimmed by 8 bases and 2 bases, with 13 bases remaining between them.

The chain joins TRBV19 to TRBJ2-3, with a weak D call TRBD2 (6 bases). Looked up from germline, CDR1 is LNHDA and CDR2 is SQIVND (reference sequence). The V end was cut by 1 base, the J end by 8 bases, with 19 bases between. CDR3 length: 16 residues. CDR3 DNA sequence: TGTGCCAGTAGTATAGGGGCGGCGGGGTTGGCAGGTACGCAGTATTTT. This translates into CASSIGAAGLAGTQYF.

The genes are TRBV6-2 or TRBV6-3 and TRBJ1-5, with no clear D. CDR3 size: 14 residues. V was trimmed by 5 bases and J by 6 bases, leaving 14 bases between them. From germline, CDR1 is MNHEY and CDR2 SVGEGT. The CDR3 DNA sequence: TGTGCCAGCAGTGTCGGGGATGGGCGTCAGCCCCAGCATTTT. This sequence encodes CASSVGDGRQPQHF.

This clone appeared a few times. The chain combines TRBV11-2 with TRBJ1-2; 7 positions agree with TRBD1. The CDR3 extends over 14 amino acids. J gave up 7 bases and V 1 base, and 6 bases lay outside the gene matches. The germline V gene has CDR1 SGHAT and CDR2 FQNNGV. Written as DNA, the CDR3 is TGTGCCAGCAGCTTAGTAAGAGGGGGCGCTGGCTACACCTTC. This translates into CASSLVRGGAGYTF.

This rearrangement joins TRBV6-5 to TRBJ1-2; 9 bases match TRBD1. The CDR3 is 14 amino acids. Trimming removed 6 bases from V and 7 bases from J; junction bases left unmatched: 9. Germline values: CDR1 MNHEY, CDR2 SVGAGI. As DNA, the CDR3 is TGTGCCAGCAGCCTAAAACAGGGGGCGGGTGGCTACACCTTC. The encoded protein is CASSLKQGAGGYTF.

The chain carries TRBV27 and TRBJ2-7, with a possible D match to TRBD1 (6 bases). Germline V gene data show CDR1 as MNHEY and CDR2 as SMNVEV (reference sequence). This CDR3 is 11 amino acids long. V was trimmed by 7 bases and J by 3 bases, leaving 7 bases between them. CDR3 amino acids: CASKGVYEQYF. In nucleotides, the CDR3 is TGTGCCAGCAAGGGGGTCTACGAGCAGTACTTC.

This clone was observed once. J is TRBJ1-2 and V is TRBV5-1; D remains unclear. This CDR3 spans 13 amino acids. V lost 0 bases and J 2 bases, leaving 5 bases between the germline ends. Germline V gene lookup returns CDR1 SGHRS and CDR2 YFSETQ. The CDR3 DNA follows: TGCGCCAGCAGCTTGGAGACAAACTATGGCTACACCTTC. Translation gives CASSLETNYGYTF.